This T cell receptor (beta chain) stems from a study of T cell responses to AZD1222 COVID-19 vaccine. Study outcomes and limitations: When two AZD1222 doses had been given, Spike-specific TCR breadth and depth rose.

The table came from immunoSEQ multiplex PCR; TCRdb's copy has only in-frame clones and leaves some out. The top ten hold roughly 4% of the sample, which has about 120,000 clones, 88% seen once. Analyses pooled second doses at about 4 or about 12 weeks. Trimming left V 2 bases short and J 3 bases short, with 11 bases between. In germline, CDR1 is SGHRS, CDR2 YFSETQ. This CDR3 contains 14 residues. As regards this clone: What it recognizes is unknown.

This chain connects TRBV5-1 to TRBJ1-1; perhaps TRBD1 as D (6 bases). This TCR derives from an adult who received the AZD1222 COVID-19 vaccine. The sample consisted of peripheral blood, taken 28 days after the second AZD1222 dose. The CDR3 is CASSFRGRDTEAFF. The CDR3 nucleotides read TGCGCCAGCAGCTTTCGGGGGCGTGACACTGAAGCTTTCTTT.